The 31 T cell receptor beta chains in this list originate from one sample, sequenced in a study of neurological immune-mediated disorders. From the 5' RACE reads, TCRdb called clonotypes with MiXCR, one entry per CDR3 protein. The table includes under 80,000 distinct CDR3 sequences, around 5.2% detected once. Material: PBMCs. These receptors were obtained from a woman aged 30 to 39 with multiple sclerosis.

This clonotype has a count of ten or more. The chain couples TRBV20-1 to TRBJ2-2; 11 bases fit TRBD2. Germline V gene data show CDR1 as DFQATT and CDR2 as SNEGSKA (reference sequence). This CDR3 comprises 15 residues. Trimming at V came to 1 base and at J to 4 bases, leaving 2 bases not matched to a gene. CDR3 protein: CSARVLAGGTGELFF. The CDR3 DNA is TGCAGTGCTAGAGTCCTAGCGGGGGGCACCGGGGAGCTGTTTTTT.

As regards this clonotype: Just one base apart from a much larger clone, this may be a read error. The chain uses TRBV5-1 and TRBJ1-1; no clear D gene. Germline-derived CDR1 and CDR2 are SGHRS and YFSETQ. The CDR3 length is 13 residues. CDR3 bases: TGCGCCAGCAGCTGGTTGCAGAACATTGAAGCTTTCTTT. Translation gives CASSWLQNIEAFF. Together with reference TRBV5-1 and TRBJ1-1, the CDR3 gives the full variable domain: KAGVTQTPRYLIKTRGQQVTLSCSPISGHRSVSWYQQTPGQGLQFLFEYFSETQRNKGNFPGRFSGRQFSNSRSEMNVSTLELGDSALYLCASSWLQNIEAFFGQGTRLTVV.

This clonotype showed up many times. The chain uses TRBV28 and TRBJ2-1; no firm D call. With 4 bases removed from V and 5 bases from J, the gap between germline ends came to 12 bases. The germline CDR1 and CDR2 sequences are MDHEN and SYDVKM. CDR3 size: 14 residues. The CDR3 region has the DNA TGTGCCAGCAGTTGGCCCCGGGTCCACAATGAGCAGTTCTTC. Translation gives CASSWPRVHNEQFF.

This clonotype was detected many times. DNA of the CDR3: TGCAGTGCTAACGGCAGGGGGCTTGGTTCGGAGCAGTTCTTC. Translated, it gives CSANGRGLGSEQFF. The V and J genes are TRBV20-1 and TRBJ2-1; TRBD1 aligns across 8 bases. This CDR3 is 14 amino acids long. The junction had 12 bases not matched to a gene; V was cut back by 4 bases and J by 10 bases. CDR1 is DFQATT, CDR2 SNEGSKA, per germline (reference sequence).

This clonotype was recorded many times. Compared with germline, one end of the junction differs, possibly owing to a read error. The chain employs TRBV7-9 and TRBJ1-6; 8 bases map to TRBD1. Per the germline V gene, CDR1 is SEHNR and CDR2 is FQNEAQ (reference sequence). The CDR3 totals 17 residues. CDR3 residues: CASSRDRRGSYNSPLNF. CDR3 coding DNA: TGTGCCAGCAGCCGGGACAGGCGAGGCTCCTATAATTCACCCCTCAACTTT.

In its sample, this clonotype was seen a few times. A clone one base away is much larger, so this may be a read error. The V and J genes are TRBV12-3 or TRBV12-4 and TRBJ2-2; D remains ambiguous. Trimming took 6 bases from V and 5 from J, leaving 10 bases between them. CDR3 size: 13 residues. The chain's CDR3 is CASSFTPTGELFF. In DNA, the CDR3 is TGTGCCAGCAGCTTCACCCCGACCGGGGAGCTGTTTTTT.

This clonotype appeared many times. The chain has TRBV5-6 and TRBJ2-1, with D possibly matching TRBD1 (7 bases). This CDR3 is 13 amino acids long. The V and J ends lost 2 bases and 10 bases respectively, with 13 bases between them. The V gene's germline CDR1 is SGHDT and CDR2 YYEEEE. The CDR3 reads CASSFTGEVEQFF. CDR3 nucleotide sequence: TGTGCCAGCAGCTTCACAGGGGAGGTGGAGCAGTTCTTC.

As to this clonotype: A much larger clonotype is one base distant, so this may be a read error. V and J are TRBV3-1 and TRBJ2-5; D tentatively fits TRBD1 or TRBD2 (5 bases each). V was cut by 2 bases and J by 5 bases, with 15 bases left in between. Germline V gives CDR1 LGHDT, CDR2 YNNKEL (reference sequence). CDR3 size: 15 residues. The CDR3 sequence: CASSQWGPKRETQYF. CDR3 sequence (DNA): TGTGCCAGCAGCCAATGGGGACCCAAGAGGGAGACCCAGTACTTC.

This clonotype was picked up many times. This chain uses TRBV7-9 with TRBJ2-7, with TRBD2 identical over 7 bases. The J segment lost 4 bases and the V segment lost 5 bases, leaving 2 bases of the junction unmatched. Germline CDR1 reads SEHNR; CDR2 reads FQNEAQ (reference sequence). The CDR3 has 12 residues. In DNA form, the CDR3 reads TGTGCCAGCAGCCCGGGGGGATACGAGCAGTACTTC. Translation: CASSPGGYEQYF.

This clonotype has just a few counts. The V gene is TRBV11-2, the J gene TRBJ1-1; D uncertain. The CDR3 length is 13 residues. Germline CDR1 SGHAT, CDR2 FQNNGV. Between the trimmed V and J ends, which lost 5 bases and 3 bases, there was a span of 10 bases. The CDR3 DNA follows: TGTGCCAGCAGCCGATTTTCGGACACTGAAGCTTTCTTT. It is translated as CASSRFSDTEAFF.

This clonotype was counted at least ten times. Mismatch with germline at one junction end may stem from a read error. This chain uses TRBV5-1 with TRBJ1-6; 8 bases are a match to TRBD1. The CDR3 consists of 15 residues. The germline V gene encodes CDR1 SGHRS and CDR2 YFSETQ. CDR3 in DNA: TGCGCCAGCAGCTTGGAGGGACAGGAGGGTTCACCCCTCAACTTT. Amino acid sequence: CASSLEGQEGSPLNF.

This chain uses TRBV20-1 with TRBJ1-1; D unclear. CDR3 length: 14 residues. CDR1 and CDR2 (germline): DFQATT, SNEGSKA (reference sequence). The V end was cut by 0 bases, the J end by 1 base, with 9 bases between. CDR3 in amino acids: CSARDPRGNTEAFF. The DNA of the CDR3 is TGCAGTGCTAGAGATCCCCGGGGGAACACTGAAGCTTTCTTT.

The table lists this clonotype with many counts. The CDR3 region is CASRRQGNNQPQHF. In DNA, the CDR3 is TGCGCCAGCAGACGACAGGGGAACAATCAGCCCCAGCATTTT. The chain is built from TRBV10-2 and TRBJ1-5, with TRBD1 matching 8 bases. Trimming removed 6 bases from V and 3 bases from J; junction bases left unmatched: 4. CDR1 is WSHSY and CDR2 is SAAADI in the germline V gene. This CDR3 is built from 14 residues.

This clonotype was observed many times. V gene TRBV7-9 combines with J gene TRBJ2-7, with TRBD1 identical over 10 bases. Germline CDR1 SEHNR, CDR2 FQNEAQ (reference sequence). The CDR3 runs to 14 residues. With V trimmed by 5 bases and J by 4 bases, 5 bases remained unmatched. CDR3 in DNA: TGTGCCAGCAGCCCAGACAGGGGGCCGTACGAGCAGTACTTC. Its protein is CASSPDRGPYEQYF.

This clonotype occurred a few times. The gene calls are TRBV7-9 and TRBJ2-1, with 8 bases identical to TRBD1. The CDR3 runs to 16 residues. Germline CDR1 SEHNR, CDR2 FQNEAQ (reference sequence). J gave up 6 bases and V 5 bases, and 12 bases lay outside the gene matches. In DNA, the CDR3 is TGTGCCAGCAGCCGAGACCCGGGACAGGTCCTCAATGAGCAGTTCTTC. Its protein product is CASSRDPGQVLNEQFF. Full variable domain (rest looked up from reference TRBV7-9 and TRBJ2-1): DTGVSQNPRHKITKRGQNVTFRCDPISEHNRLYWYRQTLGQGPEFLTYFQNEAQLEKSRLLSDRFSAERPKGSFSTLEIQRTEQGDSAMYLCASSRDPGQVLNEQFFGPGTRLTVL.

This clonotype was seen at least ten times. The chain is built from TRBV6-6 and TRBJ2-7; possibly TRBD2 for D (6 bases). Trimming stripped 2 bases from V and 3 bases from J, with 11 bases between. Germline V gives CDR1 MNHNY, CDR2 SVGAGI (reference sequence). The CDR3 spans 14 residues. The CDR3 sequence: CASSYRGTLYEQYF. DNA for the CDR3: TGTGCCAGCAGTTACCGCGGGACTCTCTACGAGCAGTACTTC.

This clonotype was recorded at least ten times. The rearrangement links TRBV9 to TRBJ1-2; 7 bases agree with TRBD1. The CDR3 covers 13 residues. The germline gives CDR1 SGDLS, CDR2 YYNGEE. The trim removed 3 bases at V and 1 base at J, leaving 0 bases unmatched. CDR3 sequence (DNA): TGTGCCAGCAGCGGGGACAGTAACTATGGCTACACCTTC. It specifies CASSGDSNYGYTF. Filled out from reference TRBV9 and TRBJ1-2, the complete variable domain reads DSGVTQTPKHLITATGQRVTLRCSPRSGDLSVYWYQQSLDQGLQFLIQYYNGEERAKGNILERFSAQQFPDLHSELNLSSLELGDSALYFCASSGDSNYGYTFGSGTRLTVV.

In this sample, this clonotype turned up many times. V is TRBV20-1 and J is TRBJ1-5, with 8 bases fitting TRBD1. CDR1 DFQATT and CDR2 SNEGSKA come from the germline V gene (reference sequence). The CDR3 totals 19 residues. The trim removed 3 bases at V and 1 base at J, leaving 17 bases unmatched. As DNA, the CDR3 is TGCAGTGCTAGCGAGAGGTGGGTTCTAGGACAGGGCAGCAATCAGCCCCAGCATTTT. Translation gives CSASERWVLGQGSNQPQHF.

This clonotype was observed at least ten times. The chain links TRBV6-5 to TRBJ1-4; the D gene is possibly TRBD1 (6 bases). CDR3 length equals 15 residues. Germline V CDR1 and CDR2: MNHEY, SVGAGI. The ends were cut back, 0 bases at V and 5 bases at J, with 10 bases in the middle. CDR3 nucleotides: TGTGCCAGCAGTTACTCGGGGAGGGGGAATGAAAAACTGTTTTTT. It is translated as CASSYSGRGNEKLFF.

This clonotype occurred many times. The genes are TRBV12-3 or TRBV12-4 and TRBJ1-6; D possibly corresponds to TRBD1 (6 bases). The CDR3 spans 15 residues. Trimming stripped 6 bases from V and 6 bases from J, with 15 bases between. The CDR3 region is CASSRPGAGNSPLHF. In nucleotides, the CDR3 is TGTGCCAGCAGCCGCCCGGGGGCTGGTAATTCACCCCTCCACTTT.

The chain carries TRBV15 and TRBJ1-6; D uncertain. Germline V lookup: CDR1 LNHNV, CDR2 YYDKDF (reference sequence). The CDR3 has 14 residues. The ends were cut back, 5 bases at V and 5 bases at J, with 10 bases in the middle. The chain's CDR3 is CATSLGKNNSPLHF. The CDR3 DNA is TGTGCCACCAGCCTGGGAAAGAATAATTCACCCCTCCACTTT. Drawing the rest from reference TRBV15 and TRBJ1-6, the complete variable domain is DAMVIQNPRYQVTQFGKPVTLSCSQTLNHNVMYWYQQKSSQAPKLLFHYYDKDFNNEADTPDNFQSRRPNTSFCFLDIRSPGLGDTAMYLCATSLGKNNSPLHFGNGTRLTVT.

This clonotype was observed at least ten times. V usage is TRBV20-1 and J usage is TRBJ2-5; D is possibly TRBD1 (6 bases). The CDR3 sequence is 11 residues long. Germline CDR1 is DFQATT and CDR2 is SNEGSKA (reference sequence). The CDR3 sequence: CSNTGTKTQYF. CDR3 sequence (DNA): TGCAGCAATACAGGGACAAAGACCCAGTACTTC.

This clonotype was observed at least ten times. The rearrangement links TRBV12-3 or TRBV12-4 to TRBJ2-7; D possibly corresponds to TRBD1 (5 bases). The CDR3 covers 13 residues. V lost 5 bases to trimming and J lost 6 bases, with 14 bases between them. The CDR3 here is CASSAGKSVEQYF. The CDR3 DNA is TGTGCCAGCAGTGCAGGGAAATCCGTCGAGCAGTACTTC.

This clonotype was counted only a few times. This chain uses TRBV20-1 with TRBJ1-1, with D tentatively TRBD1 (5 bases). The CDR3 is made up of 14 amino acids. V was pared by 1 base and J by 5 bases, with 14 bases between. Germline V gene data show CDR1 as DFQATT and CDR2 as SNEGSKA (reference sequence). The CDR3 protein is CSARVGGVWTEAFF. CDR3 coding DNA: TGCAGTGCTAGAGTCGGAGGGGTTTGGACTGAAGCTTTCTTT.

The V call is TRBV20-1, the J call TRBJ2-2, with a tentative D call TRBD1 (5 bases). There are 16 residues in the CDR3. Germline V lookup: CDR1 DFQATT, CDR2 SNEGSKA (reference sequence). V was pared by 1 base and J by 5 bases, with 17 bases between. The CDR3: CSARGSRALRTGELFF. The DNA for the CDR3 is TGCAGTGCTAGAGGCTCCAGGGCCCTGAGGACCGGGGAGCTGTTTTTT.

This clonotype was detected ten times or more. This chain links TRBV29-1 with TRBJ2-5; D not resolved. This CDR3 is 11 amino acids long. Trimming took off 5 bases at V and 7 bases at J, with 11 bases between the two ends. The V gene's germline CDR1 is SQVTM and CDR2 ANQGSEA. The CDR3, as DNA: TGCAGCGTTCTCTTGGGCAGGACCCAGTACTTC. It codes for CSVLLGRTQYF.

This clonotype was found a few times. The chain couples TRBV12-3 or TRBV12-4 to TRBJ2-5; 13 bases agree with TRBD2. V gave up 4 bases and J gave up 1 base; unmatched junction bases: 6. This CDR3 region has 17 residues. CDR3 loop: CASSSWGLAGLQETQYF. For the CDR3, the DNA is TGTGCCAGCAGTTCATGGGGACTAGCGGGGCTCCAAGAGACCCAGTACTTC.

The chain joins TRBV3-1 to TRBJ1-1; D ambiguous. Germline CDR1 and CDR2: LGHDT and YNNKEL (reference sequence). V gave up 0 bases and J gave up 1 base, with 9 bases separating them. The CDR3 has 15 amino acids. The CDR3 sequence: CASSQEGTPNTEAFF. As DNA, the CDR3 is TGTGCCAGCAGCCAAGAGGGCACACCGAACACTGAAGCTTTCTTT.

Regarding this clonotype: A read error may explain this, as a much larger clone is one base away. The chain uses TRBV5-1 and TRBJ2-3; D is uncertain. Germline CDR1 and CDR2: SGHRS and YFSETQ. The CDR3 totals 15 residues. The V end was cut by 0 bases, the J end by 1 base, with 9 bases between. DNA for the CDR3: TGCGCCAGCAGCTTGGCCAATACGGGCACAGATACGCAGTATTTT. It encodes CASSLANTGTDTQYF.

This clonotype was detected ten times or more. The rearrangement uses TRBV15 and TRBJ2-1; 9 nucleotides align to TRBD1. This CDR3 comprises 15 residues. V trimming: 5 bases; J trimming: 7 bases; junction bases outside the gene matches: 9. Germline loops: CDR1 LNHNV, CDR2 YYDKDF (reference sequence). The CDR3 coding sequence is TGTGCCACCAGCGACCGGGACAGGGTACCGAATGAGCAGTTCTTC. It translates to CATSDRDRVPNEQFF.

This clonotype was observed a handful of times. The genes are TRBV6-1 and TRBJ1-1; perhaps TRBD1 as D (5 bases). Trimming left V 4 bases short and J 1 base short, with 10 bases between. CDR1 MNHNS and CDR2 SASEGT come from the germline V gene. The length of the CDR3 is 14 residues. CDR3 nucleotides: TGTGCCAGCAGTGGCACTAGGGGGAACACTGAAGCTTTCTTT. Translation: CASSGTRGNTEAFF.